These 26 T cell receptor beta chains were sequenced from one sample in a study of T-cell memory formation after mild COVID-19. Each CDR3 protein is one row after TCRdb ran MiXCR on the 5' RACE reads. The table records around 300,000 distinct CDR3 sequences, around 15% of them present only once. Sequencing used PBMCs or a T cell subset sorted from them (not recorded which). These TCRs come from a man aged 18 to 29 who had mild COVID-19 (a few samples of this study predate the infection). Cell type and time point are not known.

The V gene is TRBV27, the J gene TRBJ1-1; D gene uncertain. The ends were cut back, 10 bases at V and 1 base at J, with 13 bases in the middle. This CDR3 spans 13 amino acids. Germline assignment: CDR1 MNHEY and CDR2 SMNVEV (reference sequence). Here the CDR3 reads CATRTSPNTEAFF. The CDR3 DNA reads as TGTGCCACCAGGACGTCCCCGAACACTGAAGCTTTCTTT.

The gene calls are TRBV4-3 and TRBJ1-2, with D unresolved. The germline V and J ends were trimmed by 1 base and 3 bases, with 12 bases remaining between them. CDR1 is LGHNA, CDR2 YSLEER, per germline. The CDR3 runs to 15 residues. The CDR3 spells CASSQVLYGDYGYTF. Here the CDR3 DNA reads TGCGCCAGCAGCCAAGTTCTCTACGGGGACTATGGCTACACCTTC.

This clonotype appeared a few times. The chain recombines TRBV5-1 with TRBJ2-7; 7 positions match TRBD2. V shed 1 base and J 6 bases; nucleotides not matched to a gene: 10. The CDR3 loop spans 15 amino acids. Germline V CDR1 and CDR2: SGHRS, YFSETQ. CDR3 nucleotides: TGCGCCAGCAGCTTGTGGGGGGGGTATGATCTCGAGCAGTACTTC. This codes for CASSLWGGYDLEQYF.

The table lists this clonotype with a few counts. The chain combines TRBV20-1 with TRBJ1-2; TRBD1 matches 9 bases. This CDR3 is 14 amino acids long. Germline lookup yields CDR1 DFQATT and CDR2 SNEGSKA (reference sequence). Losses at the gene ends were 3 bases for V and 4 bases for J; bases not matched to a gene: 6. The CDR3 is CSASPGQGSYGYTF. CDR3 DNA sequence: TGCAGTGCTAGTCCGGGACAGGGCAGCTATGGCTACACCTTC.

The chain has TRBV9 and TRBJ1-3, with 7 bases aligning to TRBD1. The germline V gene has CDR1 SGDLS and CDR2 YYNGEE. The junction had 8 bases not matched to a gene; V was cut back by 5 bases and J by 0 bases. The CDR3 is 16 amino acids. The CDR3 reads CASSFTGESSGNTIYF. The CDR3 region has the DNA TGTGCCAGCAGTTTCACAGGGGAAAGCTCTGGAAACACCATATATTTT.

The chain employs TRBV7-6 and TRBJ1-1, with D possibly matching TRBD1 (5 bases). Germline-derived CDR1 and CDR2 are SGHVS and FNYEAQ. Trimming removed 4 bases at V and 5 bases at J, with 11 bases between. This CDR3 region has 13 residues. This CDR3 reads CASSSAGGTEAFF. The DNA for the CDR3 is TGTGCCAGCAGCTCCGCTGGGGGTACTGAAGCTTTCTTT.

This clonotype was detected only a few times. The V call is TRBV12-3 or TRBV12-4, the J call TRBJ1-6, with TRBD1 matching over 9 bases. The CDR3 has 14 amino acids. V lost 6 bases, J lost 8 bases, and 5 bases stayed unmatched. DNA of the CDR3: TGTGCCAGCAGCCCCGGGACAGGGTATTCACCCCTCCACTTT. It yields the protein CASSPGTGYSPLHF.

The J gene is TRBJ1-1, the V gene TRBV19, with D possibly being TRBD1 (5 bases). This CDR3 comprises 15 residues. Germline V gives CDR1 LNHDA, CDR2 SQIVND (reference sequence). Trimming removed 5 bases at V and 5 bases at J, with 18 bases between. CDR3 in DNA: TGTGCCAGTAGTCCGCCGTGGTCCTGGGGGACTGAAGCTTTCTTT. The encoded protein is CASSPPWSWGTEAFF. The full variable domain, rest sourced from reference TRBV19 and TRBJ1-1, is DGGITQSPKYLFRKEGQNVTLSCEQNLNHDAMYWYRQDPGQGLRLIYYSQIVNDFQKGDIAEGYSVSREKKESFPLTVTSAQKNPTAFYLCASSPPWSWGTEAFFGQGTRLTVV.

This clonotype occurred a few times. The CDR3 protein is CAISEWQNTGELFF. DNA for the CDR3: TGTGCCATCAGTGAGTGGCAGAACACCGGGGAGCTGTTTTTT. The chain employs TRBV10-3 and TRBJ2-2; D call uncertain. V was trimmed by 1 base and J by 1 base, leaving 4 bases between them. CDR3 length: 14 residues. The germline V gene encodes CDR1 ENHRY and CDR2 SYGVKD.

There are a few counts of this clonotype. The V gene is TRBV29-1, the J gene TRBJ2-5, with TRBD1 matching 10 bases. J was trimmed by 5 bases and V by 5 bases; bases with no gene match: 5. The length of the CDR3 is 13 residues. Germline CDR1 SQVTM, CDR2 ANQGSEA. CDR3 residues: CSVLTGGEETQYF. The CDR3 coding sequence is TGCAGCGTTCTGACAGGGGGCGAGGAGACCCAGTACTTC. The full variable domain, with the rest looked up from reference TRBV29-1 and TRBJ2-5, is SAVISQKPSRDICQRGTSLTIQCQVDSQVTMMFWYRQQPGQSLTLIATANQGSEATYESGFVIDKFPISRPNLTFSTLTVSNMSPEDSSIYLCSVLTGGEETQYFGPGTRLLVL.

J is TRBJ2-3 and V is TRBV12-3 or TRBV12-4, with 7 bases fitting TRBD2. The CDR3 contains 17 residues. J gave up 2 bases and V 6 bases, and 14 bases lay outside the gene matches. The DNA of the CDR3 is TGTGCCAGCAGCCCGGACCCCCTAGCGGAAAACACAGATACGCAGTATTTT. Its translation: CASSPDPLAENTDTQYF.

This clonotype came up once. This chain connects TRBV19 to TRBJ2-2; possibly TRBD1 or TRBD2 for D (5 bases each). The CDR3 runs 16 residues. V was shortened by 2 bases and J by 1 base, with 11 bases between the two germline ends. The V gene's germline CDR1 is LNHDA and CDR2 SQIVND (reference sequence). CDR3 region: CASSIFGALNTGELFF. The CDR3 DNA reads TGTGCCAGTAGTATATTCGGGGCCCTGAACACCGGGGAGCTGTTTTTT.

This clonotype has just a few counts. The chain is built from TRBV12-3 or TRBV12-4 and TRBJ2-7; a weak D match, TRBD1 (6 bases). Trimming pared 8 bases from V and 9 bases from J, leaving 20 bases between. The CDR3 sequence is 13 residues long. The CDR3 nucleotides are TGTGCCAGCCGTGGGGGCAGGGAATCCCCGCAGTACTTC. It codes for CASRGGRESPQYF.

The count of this clonotype is one. The rearrangement uses TRBV12-3 or TRBV12-4 and TRBJ2-1, with D unresolved. V was clipped by 6 bases and J by 0 bases, with 6 bases between them. This CDR3 region has 13 residues. The CDR3 DNA reads TGTGCCAGCAGGGCAAGCTCCTACAATGAGCAGTTCTTC. As protein: CASRASSYNEQFF.

This clonotype occurred a few times. J is TRBJ2-1 and V is TRBV11-2; 10 positions match TRBD2. The V gene's germline CDR1 is SGHAT and CDR2 FQNNGV. The V segment lost 6 bases and the J segment 7 bases; nucleotides outside the gene matches: 9. This CDR3 spans 15 amino acids. The CDR3 protein is CASSPPSGGLNEQFF. The CDR3 DNA sequence: TGTGCCAGCAGTCCTCCTAGCGGGGGCCTGAATGAGCAGTTCTTC.

This chain joins TRBV20-1 and TRBJ1-1; D uncertain. Germline V CDR1 and CDR2: DFQATT, SNEGSKA (reference sequence). The CDR3 contains 13 residues. With 2 bases removed from V and 4 bases from J, the gap between germline ends came to 11 bases. This CDR3 is CSARTSGGTEAFF. CDR3 nucleotides: TGCAGTGCTAGAACATCAGGTGGCACTGAAGCTTTCTTT.

The sample holds a few counts of this clonotype. The chain joins TRBV5-5 to TRBJ2-5; D gene ambiguous. The germline CDR1 and CDR2 sequences are SGHKS and YYEKEE (reference sequence). V was cut by 1 base and J by 0 bases, with 10 bases left in between. The CDR3 spans 15 residues. CDR3: CASSLFISDQETQYF. The DNA for the CDR3 is TGTGCCAGCAGCTTGTTTATTTCGGACCAAGAGACCCAGTACTTC.

This clonotype was recorded at least ten times. V and J are TRBV7-2 and TRBJ2-2; D gene ambiguous. Germline assignment: CDR1 SGHTA and CDR2 FQGNSA. V was trimmed by 2 bases and J by 0 bases, leaving 7 bases between them. This CDR3 region has 15 residues. CDR3 loop: CASSLLGANTGELFF. In nucleotides, the CDR3 is TGTGCCAGCAGCTTACTGGGCGCGAACACCGGGGAGCTGTTTTTT.

This clonotype was detected only a few times. The chain combines TRBV3-2 with TRBJ2-3. TRBV3-2 is marked as a pseudogene. This CDR3 contains 16 residues. The CDR3 sequence is CASSQVTLTSTDTQYF. The CDR3 nucleotides are TGTGCCAGCAGCCAAGTTACACTCACTAGCACAGATACGCAGTATTTT.

This clonotype occurred once. CDR3 nucleotides: TGTGCCAGCAGCCAAAGTCGCCTTCAGGGGGCCGGGGAGCTGTTTTTT. Translating gives CASSQSRLQGAGELFF. The chain couples TRBV7-6 to TRBJ2-2; TRBD1 matches at 7 bases. Germline CDR1 SGHVS, CDR2 FNYEAQ. V trimming: 5 bases; J trimming: 6 bases; junction bases outside the gene matches: 12. CDR3 length: 16 amino acids.

This clonotype has ten or more counts. V usage is TRBV12-3 or TRBV12-4 and J usage is TRBJ2-7, with 9 positions matching TRBD1. With 6 bases clipped from V and 3 bases from J, the junction kept 9 bases outside the gene matches. CDR3 size: 15 residues. The CDR3 nucleotides read TGTGCCAGCAGCTATCCGGGACAGGGTGTCTACGAGCAGTACTTC. Translating gives CASSYPGQGVYEQYF.

This clonotype was counted between two and nine times. This chain links TRBV29-1 with TRBJ2-1; TRBD2 agrees at 9 bases. V dropped 6 bases and J dropped 2; count of bases not matched to a gene: 17. The CDR3 contains 18 residues. The germline CDR1 and CDR2 sequences are SQVTM and ANQGSEA. Here the CDR3 DNA reads TGCAGCGTGACCCCTGGCGGGGGGGCCGCCCGCACCTACAATGAGCAGTTCTTC. As protein: CSVTPGGGAARTYNEQFF.

There are a few counts of this clonotype. The junction differs from germline at one of its ends, possibly a read error. The V and J genes are TRBV5-5 and TRBJ1-2; D is ambiguous. The V gene's germline CDR1 is SGHKS and CDR2 YYEKEE (reference sequence). This CDR3 is built from 11 residues. CDR3 sequence reads: CASSSWPHSIF. The CDR3 coding sequence is TGTGCCAGCAGCTCCTGGCCCCACAGCATCTTC.

The table lists this clonotype with a few counts. The V and J genes are TRBV6-2 or TRBV6-3 and TRBJ1-2; maybe TRBD1 (6 bases). CDR1 MNHEY and CDR2 SVGEGT come from the germline V gene. The CDR3 consists of 13 residues. The V gene lost 2 bases and the J gene lost 4 bases, with 8 bases spanning the gap. This CDR3 reads CASSYKDSYGYTF. The DNA for the CDR3 is TGTGCCAGCAGTTACAAGGACAGCTATGGCTACACCTTC.

This clonotype appeared a few times. The rearrangement joins TRBV3-1 to TRBJ2-4, with TRBD2 identical over 8 bases. Losses at the gene ends were 6 bases for V and 3 bases for J; bases not matched to a gene: 7. The CDR3 runs to 15 residues. Germline values: CDR1 LGHDT, CDR2 YNNKEL (reference sequence). The CDR3 protein is CASSLTGGYKNIQYF. CDR3 nucleotides: TGTGCCAGCAGTCTTACGGGGGGGTACAAAAACATTCAGTACTTC.

The chain couples TRBV12-3 or TRBV12-4 to TRBJ2-7, with 8 nucleotides matching TRBD2. This CDR3 spans 14 amino acids. Trimming at V came to 6 bases and at J to 2 bases, leaving 6 bases not matched to a gene. The CDR3 reads CASSETGGPYEQYV. Here the CDR3 DNA reads TGTGCCAGCAGCGAAACGGGGGGGCCCTACGAGCAGTACGTC.